This T cell receptor (beta chain) was found in a study of blood T cell repertoires in COVID-19 (dated by TCRdb to between 2020 and 2021). For context, the study as a whole: Samples from collaborators originated in the United States, Italy and Spain and spanned both the acute and convalescent phases of COVID-19. A de-identified subject ID, COVID-19 status, age in years and sex were almost always included in the sample metadata. The dataset comprised deeply sampled blood TCRbeta repertoires from subjects exposed to, actively infected with, or recovered from COVID-19. The prospective study material was composed of cDNA or gDNA derived from T cells, B-cell-depleted T cells, or PBMCs. Where HLA class I and class II types were available, the types were taken from metadata supplied by the sample provider, not from assay-based typing. The samples were drawn from the first 160 participants of the ongoing ImmuneRACE study and from 1,254 subjects provided by 6 global collaborators. The repertoires were made available in a free public database intended to serve as a resource for research on the immune response to SARS-CoV-2. Here is what the overall study found, with its caveats: Clinical and demographic metadata were provided uncurated, with the amount varying by source and participant.

The immunoSEQ Assay, a bias-controlled multiplex PCR, was used to amplify TCRbeta CDR3 regions from genomic DNA. Per the original workflow: Nucleated cell counts per sample were estimated from amplification of reference gene primers within the assay. To quantify the absolute abundance of each unique TCRbeta CDR3 rearrangement, sequence reads were collapsed and filtered. For each sample, productive Simpson clonality was calculated as the square root of Simpson's diversity index over productive rearrangements. TCRdb holds this immuneACCESS table with in-frame rearrangements only. Some clones are missing; in checked studies, unresolved V genes explain under half, and the rest has no known cause. V and J calls plus clone size are reproduced from that table; the DNA served to infer D and trimming. Present in this sample are a few hundred thousand clones, 65% to 90% of which were seen just once. In total, the top ten clones hold 2.4% of the sample.

In Seattle, one collaborating source enrolled patients while the infection was active and tracked those patients longitudinally over the course of disease. Each collaborating institution followed its own protocols to collect whole blood in K2EDTA tubes. For TCRbeta analysis, collaborator samples were shipped as frozen whole blood, as isolated PBMCs, or as DNA extracted from either sample type. Concerning this clone itself: The antigen this receptor binds is unknown. No quality values exist for individual bases; no much larger clone is one base distant.

For this chain, trimming is 0 bases at the V end and 2 bases at the J end, and the number of junction bases without a gene match is 6. From the cysteine up to the phenylalanine, the CDR3 has a length of 17 residues. Of all the DNA, just the CDR3 is kept, 51 bases in frame from base 1. Per the germline V gene, SGHNT is the CDR1 and YENEEA is the CDR2. The rearrangement combines TRBV11-3 with TRBJ2-1, and 8 junction bases match TRBD1. This clonotype was obtained from a woman aged 65 to 85 with COVID-19, enrolled during active disease. The sequencing sample was made of peripheral blood. The nucleotide sequence is TGTGCCAGCAGCTTAGATCCCGGACAGGGTACCTACAATGAGCAGTTCTTC. The resulting protein is CASSLDPGQGTYNEQFF.